The 25 T cell receptor beta chains given below trace back to one sample, sequenced in a study of T cell changes during pregnancy in multiple sclerosis. Sequencing used immunoSEQ multiplex PCR; TCRdb keeps in-frame clones, though not all of them. Of 100,000 to 150,000 clones listed, about 93% are singletons. The sequencing here drew on peripheral blood, taken before pregnancy. These receptors were collected from a female donor with multiple sclerosis, enrolled in a pregnancy study.

The chain couples TRBV5-1 to TRBJ2-2, with TRBD2 as a possible D gene (6 bases). V was shortened by 4 bases and J by 7 bases, with 23 bases between the two germline ends. From germline, CDR1 is SGHRS and CDR2 YFSETQ. The CDR3 spans 17 residues. The CDR3 protein is CASSDEVRQGGNGELFF. The CDR3 nucleotides read TGCGCCAGCAGCGACGAAGTTCGGCAGGGAGGTAACGGGGAGCTGTTTTTT.

This clone was observed a single time. This sequence joins TRBV7-2 and TRBJ2-3; TRBD2 matches at 7 bases. J lost 2 bases, V lost 8 bases, and 10 bases had no gene match. CDR1 is SGHTA and CDR2 is FQGNSA in the germline V gene. The CDR3 has 15 amino acids. In nucleotides, the CDR3 is TGTGCCAGCGGACGAACTAGCGCCTCCACAGATACGCAGTATTTT. Translation gives CASGRTSASTDTQYF.

The chain joins TRBV9 to TRBJ1-2; 12 bases are shared with TRBD1. Germline V gene sequence: CDR1 SGDLS, CDR2 YYNGEE. J lost 8 bases, V lost 4 bases, and 12 bases had no gene match. The CDR3 is 16 amino acids. CDR3 protein: CASSFREGQGAEGYTF. The DNA for the CDR3 is TGTGCCAGCAGCTTTCGCGAGGGACAGGGGGCGGAAGGCTACACCTTC.

The rearrangement links TRBV6-5 to TRBJ1-3; D uncertain. This CDR3 spans 16 amino acids. V lost 0 bases to trimming and J lost 3 bases, with 12 bases between them. The germline CDR1 and CDR2 sequences are MNHEY and SVGAGI. CDR3 sequence (DNA): TGTGCCAGCAGTTACTCCCCACCTACAGTTGGAAACACCATATATTTT. Translating it yields CASSYSPPTVGNTIYF.

This rearrangement joins TRBV18 to TRBJ1-6; no clear D gene. V was shortened by 4 bases and J by 7 bases, with 8 bases between the two germline ends. Per germline, CDR1 KGHSH and CDR2 LQKENI. The CDR3 covers 13 residues. CDR3 DNA sequence: TGTGCCAGCTCACTCCAGAAGAATTCACCCCTCCACTTT. This codes for CASSLQKNSPLHF.

This sequence joins TRBV29-1 and TRBJ1-2, with unresolved D. CDR1 is SQVTM, CDR2 ANQGSEA, per germline. CDR3 length: 11 residues. V was trimmed by 7 bases and J by 4 bases, leaving 10 bases between them. Here the CDR3 DNA reads TGCAGCGAAAGGGAGGTCTATGGCTACACCTTC. Protein sequence: CSEREVYGYTF. Full variable domain (outside the CDR3, taken from reference TRBV29-1 and TRBJ1-2): SAVISQKPSRDICQRGTSLTIQCQVDSQVTMMFWYRQQPGQSLTLIATANQGSEATYESGFVIDKFPISRPNLTFSTLTVSNMSPEDSSIYLCSEREVYGYTFGSGTRLTVV.

This CDR3 reads CASKTSGTYNEQFF. CDR3 in DNA: TGTGCCAGCAAAACTAGCGGAACCTACAATGAGCAGTTCTTC. V gene TRBV7-9 combines with J gene TRBJ2-1; 8 bases align to TRBD2. The junction had 4 bases not matched to a gene; V was cut back by 7 bases and J by 2 bases. The CDR3 sequence is 14 residues long. Germline CDR1 SEHNR, CDR2 FQNEAQ (reference sequence).

This clone was counted a few times. This chain uses TRBV11-2 with TRBJ2-3; 11 nucleotides line up with TRBD2. CDR1 SGHAT and CDR2 FQNNGV come from the germline V gene. V dropped 4 bases and J dropped 4; count of bases not matched to a gene: 1. The CDR3 sequence is 14 residues long. The CDR3 sequence is CASSSGLAADTQYF. The CDR3, as DNA: TGTGCCAGCAGCTCGGGACTAGCGGCAGATACGCAGTATTTT. The entire variable domain, with the rest obtained from reference TRBV11-2 and TRBJ2-3, is as follows: EAGVAQSPRYKIIEKRQSVAFWCNPISGHATLYWYQQILGQGPKLLIQFQNNGVVDDSQLPKDRFSAERLKGVDSTLKIQPAKLEDSAVYLCASSSGLAADTQYFGPGTRLTVL.

The chain is built from TRBV14 and TRBJ2-2, with D possibly being TRBD2 (6 bases). CDR1 and CDR2 (germline): SGHDN, FVKESK. The CDR3 consists of 15 residues. V lost 2 bases and J 4 bases, leaving 11 bases between the germline ends. The CDR3 region is CASSQLGGPTGELFF. The CDR3 region has the DNA TGTGCCAGCAGCCAACTCGGGGGTCCCACCGGGGAGCTGTTTTTT.

The CDR3 region is CASSFPLPRGLNYGYTF. For the CDR3, the DNA is TGTGCCAGCAGTTTTCCTCTCCCACGAGGCCTCAACTATGGCTACACCTTC. This rearrangement joins TRBV28 to TRBJ1-2; D unclear. Trimming took 3 bases from V and 2 from J, leaving 19 bases between them. Germline CDR1 MDHEN, CDR2 SYDVKM. The CDR3 is 17 amino acids.

Only a few counts were recorded for this clone. CDR3 residues: CASSGPGTGSHQPQHF. The CDR3 DNA sequence: TGTGCCAGCAGTGGACCCGGGACAGGGTCCCATCAGCCCCAGCATTTT. V gene TRBV2 combines with J gene TRBJ1-5; 9 bases match TRBD1. J lost 5 bases, V lost 4 bases, and 9 bases had no gene match. CDR1 is SNHLY, CDR2 FYNNEI, per germline. This CDR3 spans 16 amino acids.

The chain employs TRBV6-5 and TRBJ1-2; no clear D. V was shortened by 0 bases and J by 3 bases, with 5 bases between the two germline ends. Germline CDR1 and CDR2: MNHEY and SVGAGI. CDR3 length: 13 residues. The CDR3 spells CASSYSPDYGYTF. CDR3 in DNA: TGTGCCAGCAGTTACTCGCCAGACTATGGCTACACCTTC.

The chain carries TRBV9 and TRBJ1-1, with D possibly TRBD1 on 6 matching bases. Trimming left V 7 bases short and J 1 base short, with 11 bases between. This CDR3 is 13 amino acids long. Germline assignment: CDR1 SGDLS and CDR2 YYNGEE. Here the CDR3 reads CASGQSQNTEAFF. Written as DNA, the CDR3 is TGTGCCAGCGGACAGTCTCAGAACACTGAAGCTTTCTTT.

The chain carries TRBV5-6 and TRBJ2-7; D may be TRBD2 (5 bases). From germline, CDR1 is SGHDT and CDR2 YYEEEE. The CDR3 is 16 residues long. V lost 6 bases to trimming and J lost 0 bases, with 19 bases between them. The DNA for the CDR3 is TGTGCCAGCACCGAGGGCCCCCGGCTTAGCTCCTACGAGCAGTACTTC. This codes for CASTEGPRLSSYEQYF. The full variable domain, its missing parts supplied by reference TRBV5-6 and TRBJ2-7, is DAGVTQSPTHLIKTRGQQVTLRCSPKSGHDTVSWYQQALGQGPQFIFQYYEEEERQRGNFPDRFSGHQFPNYSSELNVNALLLGDSALYLCASTEGPRLSSYEQYFGPGTRLTVT.

The rearrangement uses TRBV11-3 and TRBJ1-1; 7 bases agree with TRBD1. The CDR3 is 14 amino acids. J lost 2 bases, V lost 3 bases, and 3 bases had no gene match. Germline values: CDR1 SGHNT, CDR2 YENEEA. CDR3 in DNA: TGTGCCAGCAGCTTGGCAGGGGGAAACACTGAAGCTTTCTTT. It specifies CASSLAGGNTEAFF.

DNA of the CDR3: TGTGCCAGCAGCTCACTCCCCGCTAGCGGTTACAATGAGCAGTTCTTC. Translation: CASSSLPASGYNEQFF. V and J are TRBV7-3 and TRBJ2-1, with 7 bases aligning to TRBD2. The CDR3 loop spans 16 amino acids. The V segment lost 4 bases and the J segment 4 bases; nucleotides outside the gene matches: 10. Germline V gives CDR1 SGHTA, CDR2 FQGTGA.

The genes are TRBV18 and TRBJ2-6; TRBD2 is a possible D gene (5 bases). The V gene lost 1 base and the J gene lost 0 bases, with 10 bases spanning the gap. The germline CDR1 and CDR2 sequences are KGHSH and LQKENI. The CDR3 is 17 amino acids. CDR3 nucleotides: TGTGCCAGCTCACCACGAGGGTCCTTCTCTGGGGCCAACGTCCTGACTTTC. This codes for CASSPRGSFSGANVLTF.

The chain is built from TRBV28 and TRBJ1-2; 7 bases align to TRBD1. CDR3 length equals 13 residues. CDR1 and CDR2 from the germline V gene are MDHEN and SYDVKM. The V gene end was trimmed by 5 bases and the J gene end by 8 bases; junction bases not matched to a gene: 8. CDR3 nucleotides: TGTGCCAGCAGTCTGGACAGGTTCGGGGGCTACACCTTC. Its protein product is CASSLDRFGGYTF.

The V call is TRBV6-6, the J call TRBJ2-7, with D maybe TRBD2 (5 bases). The germline V and J ends were trimmed by 8 bases and 6 bases, with 17 bases remaining between them. Per the germline V gene, CDR1 is MNHNY and CDR2 is SVGAGI (reference sequence). The CDR3 runs 13 residues. The CDR3 sequence is CASHSSRAGEQYF. The CDR3 bases are TGTGCCAGCCATTCTTCTCGGGCGGGCGAGCAGTACTTC.

The chain has TRBV5-6 and TRBJ2-6, with a weak D call TRBD1 (5 bases). The CDR3 runs 19 residues. Germline-derived CDR1 and CDR2 are SGHDT and YYEEEE. V was trimmed by 1 base and J by 0 bases, leaving 17 bases between them. The CDR3 sequence: CASSLFGLAGPSGANVLTF. The DNA for the CDR3 is TGTGCCAGCAGCTTGTTTGGGCTGGCAGGGCCCTCTGGGGCCAACGTCCTGACTTTC.

The chain has TRBV4-2 and TRBJ1-2, with 11 positions matching TRBD1. The CDR3 is 17 residues long. V was pared by 3 bases and J by 6 bases, with 12 bases of the junction left unmatched. Per the germline V gene, CDR1 is LGHNA and CDR2 is YNFKEQ. The CDR3 bases are TGTGCCAGCAGCCAGACGGTAGGACAGGGGGCGAGGAATGGCTACACCTTC. This encodes CASSQTVGQGARNGYTF.

This clone was seen only once. The chain employs TRBV5-1 and TRBJ1-4; no reliable D call. Per the germline V gene, CDR1 is SGHRS and CDR2 is YFSETQ. This CDR3 contains 15 residues. Deletions cut 0 bases from V and 0 bases from J, with 6 bases between. In DNA form, the CDR3 reads TGCGCCAGCAGCTTGGAGAGGGCAACTAATGAAAAACTGTTTTTT. It encodes CASSLERATNEKLFF.

The V gene is TRBV2, the J gene TRBJ2-7, with D uncertain. Germline V CDR1 and CDR2: SNHLY, FYNNEI. This CDR3 contains 13 residues. V gave up 6 bases and J gave up 11 bases, with 20 bases separating them. For the CDR3, the DNA is TGTGCCAGCAGCCCCGACACCGGCACCGAAGAGTACTTC. This codes for CASSPDTGTEEYF.

This chain links TRBV5-8 with TRBJ2-7, with TRBD2 identical over 10 bases. Trimming removed 2 bases from V and 0 bases from J; junction bases left unmatched: 2. From germline, CDR1 is SGHTS and CDR2 YDEGEE. CDR3 length: 15 residues. CDR3 loop: CASSLLAGTSYEQYF. In nucleotides, the CDR3 is TGTGCCAGCAGCTTACTAGCGGGGACCTCCTACGAGCAGTACTTC. Variable domain in full (rest from reference TRBV5-8 and TRBJ2-7): EAGVTQSPTHLIKTRGQQATLRCSPISGHTSVYWYQQALGLGLQFLLWYDEGEERNRGNFPPRFSGRQFPNYSSELNVNALELEDSALYLCASSLLAGTSYEQYFGPGTRLTVT.

CDR3 nucleotide sequence: TGCGCCAGCAGTGATAGGGGGAACACTGAAGCTTTCTTT. It is translated as CASSDRGNTEAFF. V and J are TRBV10-1 and TRBJ1-1, with D possibly being TRBD1 (5 bases). Per the germline V gene, CDR1 is WNHNN and CDR2 is SYGVQD (reference sequence). The CDR3 is 13 amino acids. The V end lost 3 bases, the J end lost 1 base, and 6 bases lay between the germline ends.